This entry lists 23 T cell receptor beta chains sequenced from one sample in a study of blood T cell repertoires in COVID-19. The assay was immunoSEQ multiplex PCR, and TCRdb's table has in-frame clones only and misses some. Of around 30,000 clones in the sample, about 89% were seen once. The sample comprised peripheral blood. These receptor sequences come from a man between 70 and 80 years old with active COVID-19.

This clone was picked up one time. The V call is TRBV18, the J call TRBJ2-1; 8 nucleotides match TRBD2. J lost 7 bases, V lost 3 bases, and 17 bases had no gene match. CDR1 KGHSH and CDR2 LQKENI come from the germline V gene. This CDR3 has 18 amino acids. The CDR3 region is CASSPAAGGISLRNEQFF. The CDR3 nucleotides are TGTGCCAGCTCACCCGCCGCGGGAGGAATCTCACTAAGGAATGAGCAGTTCTTC.

Remarks on this clone: Other DNA sequences within the sample encode an identical CDR3. V is TRBV29-1 and J is TRBJ1-1; 8 nucleotides align to TRBD1. V shed 2 bases and J 3 bases; nucleotides not matched to a gene: 5. This CDR3 contains 14 residues. Germline V gives CDR1 SQVTM, CDR2 ANQGSEA. The CDR3 nucleotides are TGCAGCGTTGAAAAAGGGACAGGAGACACTGAAGCTTTCTTT. Translation gives CSVEKGTGDTEAFF.

Concerning this clone: Within the sample, other DNA sequences also encode this same CDR3. The genes are TRBV5-4 and TRBJ2-3; 12 bases fit TRBD2. Germline V lookup: CDR1 SGHNT, CDR2 YYREEE (reference sequence). The CDR3 is 16 residues long. V lost 3 bases to trimming and J lost 1 base; unmatched junction nucleotides: 3. The CDR3 sequence: CASSYRLAGGTDTQYF. CDR3 sequence (DNA): TGTGCCAGCAGCTACAGACTAGCGGGAGGCACAGATACGCAGTATTTT.

This chain links TRBV9 with TRBJ1-6, with no clear D. Germline values: CDR1 SGDLS, CDR2 YYNGEE. Trimming cost V 3 bases and J 17 bases, with 12 bases left between them. This CDR3 contains 11 residues. CDR3 protein: CASSGISGVHF. The CDR3, as DNA: TGTGCCAGCAGCGGAATAAGCGGGGTCCACTTT.

This clone was seen once. This CDR3 reads CASSQYAGLAGRNEQFF. CDR3 sequence (DNA): TGTGCCAGCAGCCAGTACGCTGGACTAGCGGGAAGAAATGAGCAGTTCTTC. V and J are TRBV7-2 and TRBJ2-1, with 12 bases lining up with TRBD2. The CDR3 is 17 residues long. The germline gives CDR1 SGHTA, CDR2 FQGNSA. V trimming: 5 bases; J trimming: 7 bases; junction bases outside the gene matches: 12.

The V and J genes are TRBV28 and TRBJ1-5; no clear D gene. Trimming stripped 3 bases from V and 6 bases from J, with 12 bases between. This CDR3 contains 14 residues. Per germline, CDR1 MDHEN and CDR2 SYDVKM. CDR3 DNA sequence: TGTGCCAGCAGTTTTGGATTCCGGGGTCAGCCCCAGCATTTT. It specifies CASSFGFRGQPQHF. Complete variable domain (other parts from reference TRBV28 and TRBJ1-5): DVKVTQSSRYLVKRTGEKVFLECVQDMDHENMFWYRQDPGLGLRLIYFSYDVKMKEKGDIPEGYSVSREKKERFSLILESASTNQTSMYLCASSFGFRGQPQHFGDGTRLSIL.

The chain couples TRBV5-6 to TRBJ2-6; D is possibly TRBD1 (5 bases). The length of the CDR3 is 17 residues. Looked up from germline, CDR1 is SGHDT and CDR2 is YYEEEE. V dropped 6 bases and J dropped 0 bases, with 16 bases sitting between them. CDR3 in DNA: TGTGCCAGCATCTCCTACACAGGTAACTCTGGGGCCAACGTCCTGACTTTC. This gives the protein CASISYTGNSGANVLTF.

The chain combines TRBV19 with TRBJ2-6; 7 bases map to TRBD1. Germline V CDR1 and CDR2: LNHDA, SQIVND (reference sequence). V was clipped by 6 bases and J by 0 bases; unmatched bases: 8. The CDR3 loop spans 17 amino acids. The chain's CDR3 is CASSQDRVGSGANVLTF. CDR3 nucleotides: TGTGCCAGTAGCCAAGACAGGGTCGGCTCTGGGGCCAACGTCCTGACTTTC.

The V gene is TRBV7-2, the J gene TRBJ2-7, with 8 bases aligning to TRBD1. V trimming: 2 bases; J trimming: 6 bases; junction bases outside the gene matches: 9. The CDR3 consists of 15 residues. The V gene's germline CDR1 is SGHTA and CDR2 FQGNSA. The CDR3 coding sequence is TGTGCCAGCAGCTTACACCGGGACAGGATGGCCGAGCAGTACTTC. Amino acids: CASSLHRDRMAEQYF.

The rearrangement uses TRBV28 and TRBJ2-7; TRBD2 agrees at 8 bases. The germline V gene encodes CDR1 MDHEN and CDR2 SYDVKM. Trimming removed 5 bases from V and 7 bases from J; junction bases left unmatched: 4. The CDR3 is 12 amino acids. CDR3 region: CASSLTSGEQYF. In DNA form, the CDR3 reads TGTGCCAGCAGTCTAACTAGCGGAGAGCAGTACTTC.

The chain joins TRBV5-1 to TRBJ2-3; a possible D gene is TRBD2 (6 bases). This CDR3 comprises 14 residues. Germline V CDR1 and CDR2: SGHRS, YFSETQ. The V gene lost 7 bases and the J gene lost 0 bases, with 12 bases spanning the gap. The CDR3 region is CASRLAASTDTQYF. The CDR3 coding sequence is TGCGCCAGCCGATTAGCGGCTAGCACAGATACGCAGTATTTT.

V and J are TRBV2 and TRBJ1-2; 9 nucleotides match TRBD1. V lost 8 bases, J lost 2 bases, and 3 bases stayed unmatched. The CDR3 totals 13 residues. Looked up from germline, CDR1 is SNHLY and CDR2 is FYNNEI. The DNA for the CDR3 is TGTGCCAGCGTCGGGACAGGGAACTATGGCTACACCTTC. Encoded protein: CASVGTGNYGYTF.

The V and J genes are TRBV20-1 and TRBJ2-1; maybe TRBD2 (6 bases). The CDR3 runs to 15 residues. Germline-derived CDR1 and CDR2 are DFQATT and SNEGSKA (reference sequence). Trimming took 3 bases from V and 6 from J, leaving 18 bases between them. CDR3 sequence: CSASEGRIGPNEQFF. In DNA form, the CDR3 reads TGCAGTGCTAGTGAGGGGAGGATCGGGCCCAATGAGCAGTTCTTC.

The CDR3 loop reads CASSVESLTEAFF. Written as DNA, the CDR3 is TGTGCCAGCAGCGTAGAATCACTAACTGAAGCTTTCTTT. The rearrangement uses TRBV9 and TRBJ1-1; D gene uncertain. This CDR3 has 13 amino acids. The ends were cut back, 0 bases at V and 5 bases at J, with 8 bases in the middle. Germline CDR1 reads SGDLS; CDR2 reads YYNGEE.

J is TRBJ2-7 and V is TRBV5-1; 11 positions match TRBD2. The CDR3 is 15 residues long. Germline V gene lookup returns CDR1 SGHRS and CDR2 YFSETQ. V gave up 3 bases and J gave up 2 bases; unmatched junction bases: 4. The CDR3 nucleotides read TGCGCCAGCAGCTCGACTAGCGGGGACACCTACGAGCAGTACTTC. This codes for CASSSTSGDTYEQYF. Variable domain in full (rest from reference TRBV5-1 and TRBJ2-7): KAGVTQTPRYLIKTRGQQVTLSCSPISGHRSVSWYQQTPGQGLQFLFEYFSETQRNKGNFPGRFSGRQFSNSRSEMNVSTLELGDSALYLCASSSTSGDTYEQYFGPGTRLTVT.

The J gene is TRBJ2-5, the V gene TRBV3-1 (or the pseudogene TRBV3-2), with 12 bases aligning to TRBD1. The CDR3 consists of 13 residues. The germline V gene encodes CDR1 LGHDT and CDR2 YNNKEL (reference sequence). J gave up 10 bases and V 4 bases, and 4 bases lay outside the gene matches. The chain's CDR3 is CASSPGTGGIQYF. The CDR3, as DNA: TGTGCCAGCAGCCCCGGGACAGGGGGCATCCAGTACTTC.

The V gene is TRBV10-3, the J gene TRBJ2-2; D is unclear. CDR3 length: 15 residues. Germline V gives CDR1 ENHRY, CDR2 SYGVKD. V gave up 3 bases and J gave up 2 bases, with 10 bases separating them. The CDR3 DNA reads as TGTGCCATCAGTGACCCCAGACTCAACACCGGGGAGCTGTTTTTT. Translating gives CAISDPRLNTGELFF.

The genes are TRBV5-6 and TRBJ2-1, with 10 bases lining up with TRBD1. Germline V gene data show CDR1 as SGHDT and CDR2 as YYEEEE. This CDR3 is built from 14 residues. Trimming at V came to 4 bases and at J to 10 bases, leaving 8 bases not matched to a gene. DNA of the CDR3: TGTGCCAGCAGCCTACGACAGGGGGCGGGCGAGCAGTTCTTC. Translation gives CASSLRQGAGEQFF.

CDR3 protein: CASGLETQYF. As DNA, the CDR3 is TGTGCCAGCGGCCTCGAGACCCAGTACTTC. J is TRBJ2-5 and V is TRBV7-2; no clear D gene. V lost 8 bases to trimming and J lost 5 bases, with 6 bases between them. This CDR3 is 10 amino acids long. The V gene's germline CDR1 is SGHTA and CDR2 FQGNSA.

The J gene is TRBJ2-7, the V gene TRBV5-4; 14 nucleotides align to TRBD2. The germline CDR1 and CDR2 sequences are SGHNT and YYREEE (reference sequence). This CDR3 spans 17 amino acids. Unmatched junction bases numbered 11, after V lost 3 bases and J lost 6 bases. The CDR3 coding sequence is TGTGCCAGCAGCTCACATGGGGGACTAGCGGGAGATCTCGAGCAGTACTTC. Protein sequence: CASSSHGGLAGDLEQYF.

The chain uses TRBV6-2 or TRBV6-3 and TRBJ1-3; D is uncertain. The V end lost 2 bases, the J end lost 0 bases, and 5 bases lay between the germline ends. Germline V gene lookup returns CDR1 MNHEY and CDR2 SVGEGT. CDR3 size: 14 residues. The CDR3 loop reads CASSYERSGNTIYF. CDR3 nucleotide sequence: TGTGCCAGCAGTTACGAGCGCTCTGGAAACACCATATATTTT.

The DNA of the CDR3 is TGCGCCAGCAGCTTACCAGGTGCATCTAGCACAGATACGCAGTATTTT. Protein product: CASSLPGASSTDTQYF. V and J are TRBV5-1 and TRBJ2-3; D gene unclear. Looked up from germline, CDR1 is SGHRS and CDR2 is YFSETQ. This CDR3 has 16 residues. V was clipped by 2 bases and J by 0 bases, with 13 bases between them.

This clone was counted only a few times. V usage is TRBV15 and J usage is TRBJ1-4, with D possibly matching TRBD1 (6 bases). V gave up 5 bases and J gave up 8 bases, with 21 bases separating them. The CDR3 has 16 residues. Germline assignment: CDR1 LNHNV and CDR2 YYDKDF (reference sequence). The CDR3 DNA reads TGTGCCACCAGCTACACCGCGCCAGGGGCGGTGGAAAAACTGTTTTTT. It translates to CATSYTAPGAVEKLFF.